This is a list of T cell receptor beta chains from one sample in a study of Graves' ophthalmopathy and Graves' hyperthyroidism. TCRdb re-called the multiplex PCR reads with MiXCR, one entry per CDR3 protein. This table holds 400,000 to 450,000 distinct CDR3 sequences, under 25% found once. The material sequenced was peripheral blood. The receptors were gathered from a woman in her late teens or twenties with stable Graves' hyperthyroidism. CDR3s leave out the opening cysteine and the closing phenylalanine or tryptophan.

V gene: TRBV9
CDR3 protein: ASSADRSETQD

V gene: TRBV6-7
CDR3 protein: ASSSSGWVRFWSAGANVLT

V gene: TRBV6-5
CDR3 protein: ASSYSPLGDTEAF

V gene: TRBV5-1
CDR3 protein: ASSLVPQSSFSGANVLT

V gene: TRBV19
CDR3 protein: ASSIITSGIWELF

V gene: TRBV20-1
CDR3 protein: SAPTGTVSYEQY

V gene: TRBV7-8
CDR3 protein: ASSYRGRHEQY

V gene: TRBV25-1
CDR3 protein: ASSDSTSFASYEQY

V gene: TRBV19
CDR3 protein: ASSLASPVGNTEAF

V gene: TRBV11-3
CDR3 protein: ASSLEGGTEAC